This entry lists 15 T cell receptor beta chains sequenced from one sample in a study of Ad26.COV2.S vaccination and SARS-CoV-2 variants. This table comes from immunoSEQ multiplex PCR, and its TCRdb copy is limited to in-frame clones, with some not included. The sample contains about 350,000 clones, 90% to 95% of which appear only once. This sample comprised peripheral blood, obtained after recovery from COVID-19. The receptor source for this set is a human donor who had recovered from COVID-19.

The rearrangement links TRBV18 to TRBJ2-7, with D perhaps being TRBD1 or TRBD2 (6 bases each). Trimming cost V 6 bases and J 0 bases, with 12 bases left between them. This CDR3 has 14 amino acids. Germline V gives CDR1 KGHSH, CDR2 LQKENI. The CDR3 loop is CASSPGGISYEQYF. CDR3 nucleotides: TGTGCCAGCTCCCCCGGGGGCATCTCCTACGAGCAGTACTTC.

This clone was found once. The chain couples TRBV12-5 to TRBJ1-1; D is unclear. The length of the CDR3 is 17 residues. V lost 0 bases and J lost 4, with 18 bases in between. Per germline, CDR1 LGHNT and CDR2 FRNRAP. The CDR3 DNA is TGTGCTAGTGGTTTGGTACAGACTATATCATCGGGCACTGAAGCTTTCTTT. It encodes CASGLVQTISSGTEAFF.

This clone was counted once. The rearrangement links TRBV18 to TRBJ1-1; tentative D call: TRBD1 (5 bases). Germline CDR1 is KGHSH and CDR2 is LQKENI. This CDR3 has 16 amino acids. Trimming pared 3 bases from V and 4 bases from J, leaving 18 bases between. In DNA, the CDR3 is TGTGCCAGCTCACCGGGGTTGGGTACCGGGGGCACTGAAGCTTTCTTT. Its translation is CASSPGLGTGGTEAFF.

The chain has TRBV2 and TRBJ2-4; 9 bases are shared with TRBD2. The CDR3 has 16 residues. Germline V gene data show CDR1 as SNHLY and CDR2 as FYNNEI. The V segment lost 4 bases and the J segment 1 base; nucleotides outside the gene matches: 5. The CDR3 loop is CASSGGGAVAKNIQYF. The CDR3 coding sequence is TGTGCCAGCAGTGGCGGGGGGGCTGTGGCCAAAAACATTCAGTACTTC.

The J gene is TRBJ2-2, the V gene TRBV5-5; the match to TRBD1 covers 7 bases. Germline lookup yields CDR1 SGHKS and CDR2 YYEKEE (reference sequence). V was clipped by 4 bases and J by 6 bases; unmatched bases: 9. The CDR3 is 15 residues long. CDR3 amino acids: CASSISIQGSGELFF. CDR3 DNA sequence: TGTGCCAGCAGCATATCGATACAGGGGTCCGGGGAGCTGTTTTTT.

The chain couples TRBV15 to TRBJ2-1, with TRBD2 matching over 7 bases. J was trimmed by 6 bases and V by 3 bases; bases with no gene match: 2. The germline CDR1 and CDR2 sequences are LNHNV and YYDKDF (reference sequence). There are 13 residues in the CDR3. The CDR3 reads CATSSWGGNEQFF. In DNA, the CDR3 is TGTGCCACCAGCAGTTGGGGGGGCAATGAGCAGTTCTTC.

The V call is TRBV6-2 or TRBV6-3, the J call TRBJ2-1; 12 positions match TRBD1. V lost 6 bases to trimming and J lost 9 bases; unmatched junction nucleotides: 9. The CDR3 extends over 15 amino acids. Germline V gene lookup returns CDR1 MNHEY and CDR2 SVGEGT. The CDR3 region is CASSLGQGAVSEQFF. The CDR3 coding sequence is TGTGCCAGCAGCCTGGGACAGGGGGCGGTAAGTGAGCAGTTCTTC.

The V and J genes are TRBV27 and TRBJ1-1; D uncertain. V was cut by 3 bases and J by 7 bases, with 21 bases left in between. Germline lookup yields CDR1 MNHEY and CDR2 SMNVEV (reference sequence). The CDR3 sequence is 16 residues long. CDR3 sequence (DNA): TGTGCCAGCAGTTTGTCTTCTTACAGTACCAGTATTGAAGCTTTCTTT. It is translated as CASSLSSYSTSIEAFF.

Only one count was recorded for this clone. This rearrangement joins TRBV20-1 to TRBJ2-1; no clear D gene. The CDR3 consists of 11 residues. Trimming left V 0 bases short and J 8 bases short, with 5 bases between. Looked up from germline, CDR1 is DFQATT and CDR2 is SNEGSKA (reference sequence). The CDR3 reads CSAREAYEQFF. The CDR3 DNA sequence: TGCAGTGCTAGAGAGGCCTATGAGCAGTTCTTC.

This chain links TRBV19 with TRBJ1-6; D remains ambiguous. CDR1 and CDR2 from the germline V gene are LNHDA and SQIVND (reference sequence). This CDR3 contains 13 residues. The ends were cut back, 8 bases at V and 7 bases at J, with 12 bases in the middle. The CDR3 coding sequence is TGTGCCAGTCGCCCAAGGCTAAATTCACCCCTCCACTTT. This gives the protein CASRPRLNSPLHF.

The chain uses TRBV7-3 and TRBJ2-6, with TRBD1 matching over 7 bases. CDR1 is SGHTA, CDR2 FQGTGA, per germline. V shed 9 bases and J 1 base; nucleotides not matched to a gene: 3. The CDR3 contains 14 residues. CDR3 in DNA: TGTGCCAGTAACAGGGGTTCTGGGGCCAACGTCCTGACTTTC. As protein: CASNRGSGANVLTF.

The J gene is TRBJ1-2, the V gene TRBV11-3; TRBD1 is a possible D gene (5 bases). Germline CDR1 and CDR2: SGHNT and YENEEA. The V and J ends lost 5 bases and 0 bases respectively, with 19 bases between them. The CDR3 runs to 17 residues. The CDR3 DNA reads as TGTGCCAGCAGCACGACCCCTCGGGGGAGTCCTAACTATGGCTACACCTTC. Amino acid sequence: CASSTTPRGSPNYGYTF.

This rearrangement joins TRBV5-6 to TRBJ1-2; TRBD1 matches 10 bases. The CDR3 is made up of 14 amino acids. The germline V gene encodes CDR1 SGHDT and CDR2 YYEEEE. The V segment lost 4 bases and the J segment 4 bases; nucleotides outside the gene matches: 4. The CDR3 is CASSAGQGSYGYTF. The CDR3 coding sequence is TGTGCCAGCAGCGCGGGACAGGGGAGCTATGGCTACACCTTC. Full variable domain (outside the CDR3, taken from reference TRBV5-6 and TRBJ1-2): DAGVTQSPTHLIKTRGQQVTLRCSPKSGHDTVSWYQQALGQGPQFIFQYYEEEERQRGNFPDRFSGHQFPNYSSELNVNALLLGDSALYLCASSAGQGSYGYTFGSGTRLTVV.

The rearrangement uses TRBV5-5 and TRBJ1-1; TRBD1 agrees at 12 bases. Germline CDR1 and CDR2: SGHKS and YYEKEE (reference sequence). The V gene end was trimmed by 4 bases and the J gene end by 1 base; junction bases not matched to a gene: 2. CDR3 length: 15 amino acids. The CDR3 region has the DNA TGTGCCAGCAGCGTGGGACAGGGGGCGAACACTGAAGCTTTCTTT. Residues: CASSVGQGANTEAFF.

The chain recombines TRBV13 with TRBJ1-1; 10 bases map to TRBD1. V gave up 5 bases and J gave up 11 bases; unmatched junction bases: 5. The CDR3 is 12 residues long. CDR1 is PRHDT and CDR2 is FYEKMQ in the germline V gene (reference sequence). CDR3 protein: CASSPRTGGAFF. CDR3 DNA: TGTGCCAGCAGCCCCCGGACAGGGGGTGCTTTCTTT.